This paragraph covers one TCR beta chain sequence. This record belongs to a study of shared clonotypes between healthy human individuals. The wider study: Aged between 18 and 49, the donors were a couple of women and a few men. Each donor's CD8 memory used one plate, CD8 naive two, each CD4 subset three.

This CDR3 contains 16 residues. Germline CDR1 SGDLS, CDR2 YYNGEE. The junction had 11 bases not matched to a gene; V was cut back by 3 bases and J by 3 bases. Positively selected for CCR7, the CD45RO-negative cells used as naive CD8 cells excluded terminally differentiated effector memory CD45RA+ cells. Sequencing used immunoSEQ multiplex PCR; TCRdb keeps in-frame clones, though not all of them. The table lists approximately 720,000 clones, 92% of them singletons. Sequenced material: naive CD8+ T cells sorted from blood. This TCR was sampled from a man in his thirties or forties in good health. J is TRBJ2-5 and V is TRBV9, with 7 bases matching TRBD1. The CDR3 DNA follows: TGTGCCAGCAGCGCGAACCGGGACAGTGGGGAAGAGACCCAGTACTTC. This encodes CASSANRDSGEETQYF.